The entry below describes one T cell receptor (beta chain). This entry is derived from a study of patients and donors after allogeneic stem cell transplantation. Germline V gene sequence: CDR1 ENHRY, CDR2 SYGVKD. Trimming shortened V by 10 bases and J by 5 bases, and 17 bases separated the two germline ends. This CDR3 contains 13 residues. TCRdb reprocessed the RT-PCR reads with MiXCR, giving one entry per CDR3 protein. Among some 10,000 distinct CDR3 sequences listed, 20% to 25% were seen once. This rearrangement joins TRBV10-3 to TRBJ1-1; D is perhaps TRBD1 (5 bases). This sequence was found in a human donor who was either an allogeneic HSCT recipient or a stem cell or donor lymphocyte infusion donor (not recorded which). It is not recorded whose cells these are; they may come from a transplant donor. Sample: blood, either unsorted or a sorted T cell fraction (not recorded which). CDR3 nucleotides: TGTGCCACCAGGACTGGGGGACCAACTGAAGCTTTCTTT. Its translation is CATRTGGPTEAFF.